These 23 T cell receptor beta chains were all obtained from the same sample, sequenced in a study of cytomegalovirus exposure and HLA in healthy donors. TCRdb's table, derived via immunoSEQ multiplex PCR, lists solely in-frame clones and lacks some. The sample lists 150,000 or so clones, approximately 89% occurring once. Sequenced material: PBMCs. The receptors shown here come from a woman aged 18-29 years in good health and CMV-seronegative.

The rearrangement uses TRBV4-1 and TRBJ1-1; D possibly corresponds to TRBD1 (6 bases). Trimming removed 6 bases at V and 1 base at J, with 18 bases between. The CDR3 runs 16 residues. Germline V gene lookup returns CDR1 MGHRA and CDR2 YSYEKL. The DNA for the CDR3 is TGCGCCAGCAGACGGCAGGGCAGGGGAAAGAACACTGAAGCTTTCTTT. This sequence encodes CASRRQGRGKNTEAFF.

This chain connects TRBV9 to TRBJ2-7; 10 bases line up with TRBD1. Germline V gene sequence: CDR1 SGDLS, CDR2 YYNGEE. The CDR3 spans 15 residues. With V trimmed by 0 bases and J by 5 bases, 5 bases remained unmatched. This CDR3 reads CASSVGGTGAHEQYF. CDR3 sequence (DNA): TGTGCCAGCAGCGTAGGTGGGACAGGGGCCCACGAGCAGTACTTC. The full variable domain, rest sourced from reference TRBV9 and TRBJ2-7, is DSGVTQTPKHLITATGQRVTLRCSPRSGDLSVYWYQQSLDQGLQFLIQYYNGEERAKGNILERFSAQQFPDLHSELNLSSLELGDSALYFCASSVGGTGAHEQYFGPGTRLTVT.

This chain connects TRBV6-5 to TRBJ2-5; TRBD2 is a possible D gene (7 bases). The CDR3 loop spans 15 amino acids. In germline, CDR1 is MNHEY, CDR2 SVGAGI. Trimming shortened V by 6 bases and J by 5 bases, and 19 bases separated the two germline ends. CDR3 DNA sequence: TGTGCCAGCAGGGCAGGACAGACTAGCACCGAGACCCAGTACTTC. Its protein is CASRAGQTSTETQYF.

V and J are TRBV27 and TRBJ2-7; TRBD1 matches at 7 bases. V trimming: 5 bases; J trimming: 2 bases; junction bases outside the gene matches: 6. The CDR3 totals 14 residues. CDR1 and CDR2 from the germline V gene are MNHEY and SMNVEV (reference sequence). CDR3 sequence reads: CASSPGTATYEQYF. The CDR3 DNA reads as TGTGCCAGCAGTCCCGGGACAGCAACCTACGAGCAGTACTTC.

V and J are TRBV27 and TRBJ1-4; 7 positions match TRBD1. The CDR3 covers 16 residues. The J segment lost 5 bases and the V segment lost 2 bases, leaving 8 bases of the junction unmatched. CDR1 and CDR2 (germline): MNHEY, SMNVEV (reference sequence). The chain's CDR3 is CASSLRATGINEKLFF. The CDR3 DNA follows: TGTGCCAGCAGTTTAAGGGCGACAGGGATAAATGAAAAACTGTTTTTT.

This clone was seen just once. The chain links TRBV15 to TRBJ2-2; no definite D call. CDR3 size: 17 residues. Trimming left V 5 bases short and J 3 bases short, with 19 bases between. CDR1 and CDR2 from the germline V gene are LNHNV and YYDKDF (reference sequence). The CDR3 protein is CATSGIPRIPDTGELFF. Here the CDR3 DNA reads TGTGCCACCAGCGGAATCCCCAGGATTCCGGACACCGGGGAGCTGTTTTTT. The variable domain in full, with the rest retrieved from reference TRBV15 and TRBJ2-2, is DAMVIQNPRYQVTQFGKPVTLSCSQTLNHNVMYWYQQKSSQAPKLLFHYYDKDFNNEADTPDNFQSRRPNTSFCFLDIRSPGLGDTAMYLCATSGIPRIPDTGELFFGEGSRLTVL.

This chain joins TRBV19 and TRBJ1-2, with D maybe TRBD1 (6 bases). Trimming pared 1 base from V and 3 bases from J, leaving 9 bases between. This CDR3 is built from 14 residues. The germline V gene has CDR1 LNHDA and CDR2 SQIVND (reference sequence). This CDR3 is CASSIATGDYGYTF. CDR3 DNA sequence: TGTGCCAGTAGTATAGCGACAGGCGACTATGGCTACACCTTC.

This sequence joins TRBV13 and TRBJ1-6; D gene unclear. CDR1 PRHDT and CDR2 FYEKMQ come from the germline V gene (reference sequence). V lost 4 bases to trimming and J lost 7 bases, with 8 bases between them. The CDR3 is 13 amino acids. The CDR3 loop is CASSSRRNSPLHF. The CDR3 nucleotides are TGTGCCAGCAGCTCCAGGCGAAATTCACCCCTCCACTTT. Full variable domain (rest looked up from reference TRBV13 and TRBJ1-6): AAGVIQSPRHLIKEKRETATLKCYPIPRHDTVYWYQQGPGQDPQFLISFYEKMQSDKGSIPDRFSAQQFSDYHSELNMSSLELGDSALYFCASSSRRNSPLHFGNGTRLTVT.

The J gene is TRBJ1-1, the V gene TRBV11-2, with D uncertain. This CDR3 spans 14 amino acids. V gave up 3 bases and J gave up 2 bases, with 10 bases separating them. Per the germline V gene, CDR1 is SGHAT and CDR2 is FQNNGV. In DNA form, the CDR3 reads TGTGCCAGCAGCTTTCGAGGCGTTAACACTGAAGCTTTCTTT. It specifies CASSFRGVNTEAFF.

The J gene is TRBJ2-1, the V gene TRBV6-1, with D perhaps TRBD2 (5 bases). Germline values: CDR1 MNHNS, CDR2 SASEGT. The V and J ends lost 3 bases and 7 bases respectively, with 13 bases between them. The CDR3 runs to 14 residues. CDR3 bases: TGTGCCAGCAGTGACAGCGGCGAATGGAATGAGCAGTTCTTC. Translated: CASSDSGEWNEQFF.

The chain has TRBV19 and TRBJ1-5; perhaps TRBD1 as D (5 bases). CDR1 and CDR2 from the germline V gene are LNHDA and SQIVND (reference sequence). Trimming took 8 bases from V and 7 from J, leaving 15 bases between them. The CDR3 is 13 residues long. The DNA for the CDR3 is TGTGCCAGTTCGGGGGGGATTCGCCAGCCCCAGCATTTT. It codes for CASSGGIRQPQHF.

V and J are TRBV5-6 and TRBJ2-3; D may be TRBD1 (5 bases). V shed 4 bases and J shed 8 bases, with 11 bases lying between them. Germline loops: CDR1 SGHDT, CDR2 YYEEEE. This CDR3 has 12 residues. The CDR3 region is CASSPRDSTQYF. The CDR3 bases are TGTGCCAGCAGCCCCAGGGATAGTACGCAGTATTTT.

J is TRBJ1-2 and V is TRBV27, with D possibly being TRBD1 (5 bases). The CDR3 runs to 14 residues. Trimming pared 5 bases from V and 8 bases from J, leaving 18 bases between. Germline loops: CDR1 MNHEY, CDR2 SMNVEV (reference sequence). The CDR3 nucleotides read TGTGCCAGCAGTACATCGGGGGGGACTTGGGGCTACACCTTC. Protein: CASSTSGGTWGYTF.

The gene calls are TRBV10-1 and TRBJ2-6; 7 positions agree with TRBD1. Germline V CDR1 and CDR2: WNHNN, SYGVQD (reference sequence). The CDR3 is 12 residues long. Trimming took 3 bases from V and 17 from J; bases not matched to a gene: 7. DNA for the CDR3: TGCGCCAGCAGTGATTACAGGGGTGGCGTGACTTTC. Its protein is CASSDYRGGVTF.

The chain combines TRBV25-1 with TRBJ2-2; TRBD1 agrees at 8 bases. Germline trimming cut 1 base from V and 1 base from J; bases unmatched to any gene: 8. The germline V gene has CDR1 MGHDK and CDR2 SYGVNS. CDR3 size: 18 residues. This CDR3 reads CASSELTSGQGNTGELFF. The CDR3 bases are TGTGCCAGCAGTGAATTGACCAGTGGACAGGGGAACACCGGGGAGCTGTTTTTT.

The rearrangement uses TRBV29-1 and TRBJ1-1; 10 bases are shared with TRBD1. Per the germline V gene, CDR1 is SQVTM and CDR2 is ANQGSEA. The ends lost 8 bases at V and 5 bases at J; junction bases unmatched: 11. The CDR3 length is 14 residues. CDR3 loop: CSIVVGQGRTEAFF. CDR3 in DNA: TGCAGCATTGTGGTGGGACAGGGGCGGACTGAAGCTTTCTTT.

The chain uses TRBV5-1 and TRBJ2-1; weak D call: TRBD2 (6 bases). The CDR3 runs to 16 residues. V was shortened by 4 bases and J by 4 bases, with 18 bases between the two germline ends. CDR1 SGHRS and CDR2 YFSETQ come from the germline V gene. CDR3 loop: CASSLFWEAFYNEQFF. CDR3 sequence (DNA): TGCGCCAGCAGCCTCTTTTGGGAGGCATTTTACAATGAGCAGTTCTTC.

V usage is TRBV7-6 and J usage is TRBJ2-7; 9 bases fit TRBD1. Germline-derived CDR1 and CDR2 are SGHVS and FNYEAQ. V was pared by 2 bases and J by 2 bases, with 16 bases of the junction left unmatched. The CDR3 runs to 19 residues. CDR3 residues: CASSLSRDRDLPETYEQYF. The CDR3 DNA reads TGTGCCAGCAGCTTATCTCGGGACAGGGACTTACCCGAAACCTACGAGCAGTACTTC.

The chain is built from TRBV19 and TRBJ1-3; tentatively, D is TRBD1 (6 bases). This CDR3 is built from 17 residues. Trimming removed 6 bases from V and 0 bases from J, with 18 bases in between. Germline CDR1 reads LNHDA; CDR2 reads SQIVND (reference sequence). This CDR3 reads CASRPRAGAYSGNTIYF. DNA for the CDR3: TGTGCCAGTAGACCTCGGGCAGGGGCTTACTCTGGAAACACCATATATTTT.

This chain links TRBV7-8 with TRBJ1-5; D call uncertain. Looked up from germline, CDR1 is SGHVS and CDR2 is FQNEAQ. CDR3 length: 12 amino acids. The V end lost 3 bases, the J end lost 5 bases, and 5 bases lay between the germline ends. The CDR3 reads CASSFIDQPQHF. CDR3 DNA: TGTGCCAGCAGCTTTATTGATCAGCCCCAGCATTTT.

This clone has a single count. This chain joins TRBV9 and TRBJ2-3; D unresolved. Germline CDR1 is SGDLS and CDR2 is YYNGEE. This CDR3 spans 14 amino acids. The V end was cut by 5 bases, the J end by 0 bases, with 10 bases between. The CDR3 here is CASSFGRSTDTQYF. The CDR3 DNA reads as TGTGCCAGCAGTTTCGGCAGGAGCACAGATACGCAGTATTTT.

CDR3 coding DNA: TGTGCCAGCTCACCACCACAGTCCTACGAGCAGTACTTC. This sequence encodes CASSPPQSYEQYF. The chain links TRBV18 to TRBJ2-7; D remains unclear. V dropped 0 bases and J dropped 1 base, with 4 bases sitting between them. CDR1 and CDR2 (germline): KGHSH, LQKENI. The CDR3 has 13 residues.

The V call is TRBV2, the J call TRBJ2-1; 11 bases line up with TRBD1. Per germline, CDR1 SNHLY and CDR2 FYNNEI. The V and J ends lost 4 bases and 4 bases, in that order; junction bases with no gene match: 3. This CDR3 is built from 15 residues. The CDR3 DNA sequence: TGTGCCAGCAGTGGGACAGGGGGCACTTACAATGAGCAGTTCTTC. Protein product: CASSGTGGTYNEQFF.